Described below is a single T cell receptor (beta chain) sequence and its context. No antigen is known for it. No clone much larger than this one lies a single base away; base qualities are absent. This specimen's treatment or condition label, interpreted: allogeneic hematopoietic cell transplantation with graft depleted of TCRalphabeta T cells and CD19 B cells. The transplant recipients were children given TCRalphabeta/CD19-depleted allogeneic hematopoietic cell grafts. The germline V gene supplies CDR1 ENHRY and CDR2 SYGVKD. The CDR3 sequence holds 13 residues, the cysteine and phenylalanine included. The read is trimmed to its CDR3 DNA, 39 bases read in frame from base 1. Trimming at the junction amounts to 6 bases on V and 5 bases on J, and the germline ends lie 11 bases apart. This sample is part of a study of T-cell reconstitution after alpha-beta-depleted transplantation in children (dated by TCRdb to between 2015 and 2016). In the study overall: T-cell immune reconstitution after TCRalphabeta/CD19-depleted allogeneic hematopoietic cell transplantation in children was quantitatively tracked in the study by means of TCR repertoire profiling.

The library came from PCR. Sequencing was performed on an Illumina HiSeq 2500. TCR library preparation used molecular barcoding, with unique molecular identifiers applied to normalize quantification of the TCRbeta repertoire. Using fastp trimming at Q25 and MiXCR clonotype assembly, TCRdb reanalyzed the public sequencing data and kept in-frame beta chains. Rows are unified per CDR3 protein, each entry keeping the most common DNA and genes. The sample has about 110,000 distinct CDR3 sequences on record, 23% of them singletons. Jointly, the top ten make up 10% of the sample. Study-wide findings and limitations: Hyperexpanded clone frequencies declined over subsequent months; after one year, T-cell counts and TCRbeta diversity were mostly attributed to newly produced T cells. Apparently early alphabetaT-cell count recovery about two months after transplant reportedly relied on only several hundred rapidly expanded clones derived from non-depleted graft cells. The high TCRbeta diversity at day 60 in some patients was ascribed to recipient T cells and intrathymic progenitors that had survived conditioning.

Specimen: PBMCs, mostly from graft donor cells, collected 180 days after TCRalphabeta/CD19-depleted stem cell transplant. The clonotype originates from a male patient aged 2 to 9 who had a stem cell transplant for chronic granulomatous disease, so the T cells may come from the graft donor. The chain joins TRBV10-3 to TRBJ1-5; the D segment cannot be called with confidence. The CDR3 loop reads CAIRTGLDQPQHF. The sequenced DNA: TGTGCCATCAGGACGGGTTTGGATCAGCCCCAGCATTTT.